Shown below are 31 T cell receptor beta chains from a single sample sequenced in a study of cytomegalovirus exposure and HLA in healthy donors. Researchers ran the PCR with 60 Vbeta and 13 Jbeta primers. Here immunoSEQ multiplex PCR was the method, and the copy in TCRdb shows in-frame clones only, minus some. Here the sample spans 55,000 to 65,000 clones, 80% to 90% being singletons. Source material: PBMCs. Source of these receptors: a man aged 30 to 39 in good health and CMV-seropositive.

This rearrangement joins TRBV28 to TRBJ1-5; D gene unclear. CDR3 length: 14 amino acids. Trimming took 6 bases from V and 0 from J, leaving 9 bases between them. Germline values: CDR1 MDHEN, CDR2 SYDVKM. CDR3 nucleotide sequence: TGTGCCAGCAGAGCCATAAGTAGCAATCAGCCCCAGCATTTT. This codes for CASRAISSNQPQHF.

V and J are TRBV2 and TRBJ2-7; no firm D call. Germline loops: CDR1 SNHLY, CDR2 FYNNEI. Trimming cost V 5 bases and J 5 bases, with 19 bases left between them. This CDR3 is 15 amino acids long. The CDR3 DNA reads as TGTGCCAGCAGTTCCTCCTGGCAGGCCTTGCACGAGCAGTACTTC. It codes for CASSSSWQALHEQYF.

V and J are TRBV5-5 and TRBJ1-2; D gene ambiguous. From germline, CDR1 is SGHKS and CDR2 YYEKEE (reference sequence). This CDR3 contains 13 residues. V shed 2 bases and J shed 2 bases, with 7 bases lying between them. The CDR3: CASSFGGNYGYTF. The CDR3 DNA sequence: TGTGCCAGCAGCTTTGGAGGGAACTATGGCTACACCTTC.

This chain uses TRBV18 with TRBJ1-2; unclear D gene. This CDR3 region has 14 residues. The V and J ends lost 2 bases and 5 bases respectively, with 12 bases between them. Germline V lookup: CDR1 KGHSH, CDR2 LQKENI. The CDR3 coding sequence is TGTGCCAGCTCACCAGAGGGTGGGGAGTATGGCTACACCTTC. Protein sequence: CASSPEGGEYGYTF. The full variable domain, completed using reference TRBV18 and TRBJ1-2, is NAGVMQNPRHLVRRRGQEARLRCSPMKGHSHVYWYRQLPEEGLKFMVYLQKENIIDESGMPKERFSAEFPKEGPSILRIQQVVRGDSAAYFCASSPEGGEYGYTFGSGTRLTVV.

This clone was counted a single time. As DNA, the CDR3 is TGCGCCAGCAGCTTTAGAGGGGGCGCAACCTATGGCTACACCTTC. It is translated as CASSFRGGATYGYTF. The chain employs TRBV5-1 and TRBJ1-2, with TRBD1 matching 7 bases. This CDR3 is built from 15 residues. The germline gives CDR1 SGHRS, CDR2 YFSETQ. V was pared by 2 bases and J by 4 bases, with 8 bases of the junction left unmatched.

The rearrangement uses TRBV4-1 and TRBJ1-6; D gene uncertain. CDR3 length equals 16 residues. Germline lookup yields CDR1 MGHRA and CDR2 YSYEKL. V was trimmed by 0 bases and J by 7 bases, leaving 13 bases between them. The CDR3 bases are TGCGCCAGCAGCCAAGAGGGGAGGACTACGAATTCACCCCTCCACTTT. Translating gives CASSQEGRTTNSPLHF.

J is TRBJ2-7 and V is TRBV27; the match to TRBD1 covers 7 bases. CDR3 length: 14 amino acids. Germline V gene data show CDR1 as MNHEY and CDR2 as SMNVEV (reference sequence). Germline trimming cut 3 bases from V and 7 bases from J; bases unmatched to any gene: 9. As DNA, the CDR3 is TGTGCCAGCAGTTTTAAGGGGGCAGTTAGGGAGCAGTACTTC. Translating gives CASSFKGAVREQYF.

The chain has TRBV6-1 and TRBJ2-1, with 11 bases lining up with TRBD2. The CDR3 has 16 amino acids. Germline V lookup: CDR1 MNHNS, CDR2 SASEGT. V lost 4 bases to trimming and J lost 7 bases; unmatched junction nucleotides: 9. This chain's CDR3 is CASSAQTSGRPNEQFF. CDR3 nucleotides: TGTGCCAGCAGTGCCCAAACTAGCGGGAGACCGAATGAGCAGTTCTTC.

This chain joins TRBV30 and TRBJ2-1; possibly TRBD2 for D (6 bases). The CDR3 has 14 residues. Trimming shortened V by 3 bases and J by 5 bases, and 14 bases separated the two germline ends. Looked up from germline, CDR1 is GTSNPN and CDR2 is SVGIG (reference sequence). The DNA for the CDR3 is TGTGCCTGGAGACGGGACTTCCCTGACAATGAGCAGTTCTTC. Encoded protein: CAWRRDFPDNEQFF.

The genes are TRBV6-1 and TRBJ2-7; maybe TRBD1 (5 bases). Trimming pared 0 bases from V and 0 bases from J, leaving 12 bases between. The V gene's germline CDR1 is MNHNS and CDR2 SASEGT. The CDR3 runs to 16 residues. The CDR3 DNA follows: TGTGCCAGCAGTGAAGCGCTCAGGGCCTTCTCCTACGAGCAGTACTTC. Amino acid sequence: CASSEALRAFSYEQYF.

This clone has a single count. The chain links TRBV4-1 to TRBJ1-4; D unclear. CDR1 and CDR2 from the germline V gene are MGHRA and YSYEKL. This CDR3 comprises 14 residues. V dropped 3 bases and J dropped 4 bases, with 9 bases sitting between them. The chain's CDR3 is CASSHSRHNEKLFF. DNA of the CDR3: TGCGCCAGCAGCCATAGCCGGCATAATGAAAAACTGTTTTTT.

The V gene is TRBV2, the J gene TRBJ2-7; TRBD1 matches at 8 bases. Germline V gives CDR1 SNHLY, CDR2 FYNNEI. The CDR3 extends over 14 amino acids. The V gene end was trimmed by 8 bases and the J gene end by 1 base; junction bases not matched to a gene: 7. The CDR3 nucleotides read TGTGCCAGCGGAGACAGGGGATTTTCCTACGAGCAGTACTTC. Its protein is CASGDRGFSYEQYF. Drawing the rest from reference TRBV2 and TRBJ2-7, the complete variable domain is EPEVTQTPSHQVTQMGQEVILRCVPISNHLYFYWYRQILGQKVEFLVSFYNNEISEKSEIFDDQFSVERPDGSNFTLKIRSTKLEDSAMYFCASGDRGFSYEQYFGPGTRLTVT.

This chain links TRBV9 with TRBJ2-1, with a weak D call TRBD1 (5 bases). The germline V and J ends were trimmed by 0 bases and 0 bases, with 7 bases remaining between them. Germline assignment: CDR1 SGDLS and CDR2 YYNGEE. The CDR3 is 15 amino acids. The CDR3 loop is CASSVDRSSYNEQFF. Here the CDR3 DNA reads TGTGCCAGCAGCGTAGACAGGAGCTCCTACAATGAGCAGTTCTTC.

The V call is TRBV15, the J call TRBJ2-1; D is undetermined. The V and J ends lost 0 bases and 6 bases respectively, with 9 bases between them. This CDR3 is 14 amino acids long. The V gene's germline CDR1 is LNHNV and CDR2 YYDKDF (reference sequence). In DNA, the CDR3 is TGTGCCACCAGCAGAGATCCACAGTCCAATGAGCAGTTCTTC. This codes for CATSRDPQSNEQFF. Using reference TRBV15 and TRBJ2-1 for the parts outside the CDR3, the full variable domain is DAMVIQNPRYQVTQFGKPVTLSCSQTLNHNVMYWYQQKSSQAPKLLFHYYDKDFNNEADTPDNFQSRRPNTSFCFLDIRSPGLGDTAMYLCATSRDPQSNEQFFGPGTRLTVL.

The chain links TRBV20-1 to TRBJ2-7, with unresolved D. Germline lookup yields CDR1 DFQATT and CDR2 SNEGSKA (reference sequence). V was cut by 4 bases and J by 4 bases, with 8 bases left in between. The CDR3 contains 11 residues. In nucleotides, the CDR3 is TGCAGTGCTAATCCGGGTTACGAGCAGTACTTC. Residues: CSANPGYEQYF.

This clone was seen a single time. V is TRBV19 and J is TRBJ2-7; 14 bases line up with TRBD2. The CDR3 has 16 residues. Germline V gene sequence: CDR1 LNHDA, CDR2 SQIVND (reference sequence). The V and J ends lost 3 bases and 3 bases, in that order; junction bases with no gene match: 4. The CDR3 nucleotides read TGTGCCAGTAGTATGGGAGGGACTAGCGGGAGCTACGAGCAGTACTTC. Translating gives CASSMGGTSGSYEQYF.

The rearrangement links TRBV5-4 to TRBJ2-1, with TRBD2 matching over 13 bases. V lost 5 bases, J lost 9 bases, and 11 bases stayed unmatched. The germline V gene has CDR1 SGHNT and CDR2 YYREEE (reference sequence). The CDR3 runs to 16 residues. CDR3 residues: CASRAQLAGGECEQFF. DNA for the CDR3: TGTGCCAGCAGAGCTCAACTAGCGGGAGGGGAATGTGAGCAGTTCTTC.

Worth noting for this clone: Mismatch with germline at one junction end may stem from a read error. The chain uses TRBV7-9 and TRBJ1-2; no firm D call. CDR1 and CDR2 (germline): SEHNR, FQNEAQ (reference sequence). This CDR3 has 13 amino acids. The CDR3 region has the DNA TGTTCCAGCAGTTCCTTTCTTAACTATGGCTACACCTTC. It yields the protein CSSSSFLNYGYTF. The full variable domain, its missing parts supplied by reference TRBV7-9 and TRBJ1-2, is DTGVSQNPRHKITKRGQNVTFRCDPISEHNRLYWYRQTLGQGPEFLTYFQNEAQLEKSRLLSDRFSAERPKGSFSTLEIQRTEQGDSAMYLCSSSSFLNYGYTFGSGTRLTVV.

A few counts support this clone. The chain employs TRBV28 and TRBJ2-5, with D possibly matching TRBD2 (7 bases). CDR1 is MDHEN, CDR2 SYDVKM, per germline. The CDR3 totals 15 residues. Deletions cut 4 bases from V and 5 bases from J, with 17 bases between. The CDR3 spells CASSSGGGGRETQYF. The CDR3, as DNA: TGTGCCAGCAGTTCCGGGGGAGGGGGGAGGGAGACCCAGTACTTC.

This chain links TRBV5-1 with TRBJ2-7; 8 bases fit TRBD2. The CDR3 has 15 amino acids. Germline loops: CDR1 SGHRS, CDR2 YFSETQ. The trim removed 1 base at V and 3 bases at J, leaving 6 bases unmatched. The CDR3 DNA is TGCGCCAGCAGCTTGTTTCCAGCGGGAGACTACGAGCAGTACTTC. As protein: CASSLFPAGDYEQYF.

This chain joins TRBV12-5 and TRBJ1-1; D perhaps matches TRBD1 (6 bases). V lost 3 bases to trimming and J lost 4 bases, with 15 bases between them. The germline gives CDR1 LGHNT, CDR2 FRNRAP. This CDR3 contains 15 residues. CDR3: CASGLASRGGTEAFF. The CDR3 nucleotides are TGTGCTAGTGGTTTAGCATCTAGGGGGGGCACTGAAGCTTTCTTT.

The chain carries TRBV5-1 and TRBJ2-3, with 8 bases matching TRBD2. The CDR3 loop spans 15 amino acids. Germline V CDR1 and CDR2: SGHRS, YFSETQ. J was trimmed by 4 bases and V by 2 bases; bases with no gene match: 6. CDR3 amino acids: CASSLISGRADTQYF. As DNA, the CDR3 is TGCGCCAGCAGCTTAATCAGCGGGAGAGCAGATACGCAGTATTTT.

The chain couples TRBV4-3 to TRBJ1-5; perhaps TRBD1 as D (6 bases). Trimming shortened V by 0 bases and J by 6 bases, and 15 bases separated the two germline ends. The CDR3 has 16 amino acids. Germline V gene sequence: CDR1 LGHNA, CDR2 YSLEER. In DNA, the CDR3 is TGCGCCAGCAGCCAAGATCCAGGGGAAAGGAGTCAGCCCCAGCATTTT. Translating gives CASSQDPGERSQPQHF.

The rearrangement joins TRBV27 to TRBJ2-7; maybe TRBD1 (6 bases). V shed 4 bases and J shed 1 base, with 8 bases lying between them. The CDR3 loop spans 13 amino acids. Germline V CDR1 and CDR2: MNHEY, SMNVEV (reference sequence). CDR3 nucleotide sequence: TGTGCCAGCAGTTATGGGACATCCTACGAGCAGTACTTC. Amino acid sequence: CASSYGTSYEQYF.

This clone was seen just once. The chain uses TRBV4-1 and TRBJ1-1, with D unresolved. The CDR3 is made up of 18 amino acids. In germline, CDR1 is MGHRA, CDR2 YSYEKL. V was shortened by 0 bases and J by 0 bases, with 17 bases between the two germline ends. DNA for the CDR3: TGCGCCAGCAGCCAAGATAGGGTTACGGGAGTGTTGAACACTGAAGCTTTCTTT. This encodes CASSQDRVTGVLNTEAFF.

J is TRBJ2-6 and V is TRBV7-2; D is uncertain. With 5 bases removed from V and 1 base from J, the gap between germline ends came to 6 bases. Looked up from germline, CDR1 is SGHTA and CDR2 is FQGNSA. This CDR3 has 14 residues. CDR3 residues: CASSPSSGANVLTF. CDR3 nucleotide sequence: TGTGCCAGCAGCCCTAGTTCTGGGGCCAACGTCCTGACTTTC.

This clone was observed once. This chain connects TRBV7-9 to TRBJ2-5; D is perhaps TRBD2 (6 bases). This CDR3 region has 15 residues. Germline-derived CDR1 and CDR2 are SEHNR and FQNEAQ (reference sequence). The V and J ends lost 3 bases and 1 base respectively, with 12 bases between them. The CDR3: CASSFPVSGQETQYF. The CDR3 nucleotides are TGTGCCAGCAGCTTTCCGGTTAGCGGCCAAGAGACCCAGTACTTC.

A single count supports this clone. This chain connects TRBV19 to TRBJ1-4; 7 bases align to TRBD1. The CDR3 consists of 16 residues. V gave up 7 bases and J gave up 0 bases; unmatched junction bases: 8. Germline V gives CDR1 LNHDA, CDR2 SQIVND (reference sequence). The CDR3 sequence: CASIRGKYATNEKLFF. The CDR3 region has the DNA TGTGCCAGTATCAGGGGGAAGTATGCAACTAATGAAAAACTGTTTTTT.

This rearrangement joins TRBV9 to TRBJ2-3, with 8 bases that match TRBD2. The germline V gene has CDR1 SGDLS and CDR2 YYNGEE. This CDR3 spans 15 amino acids. V was pared by 0 bases and J by 6 bases, with 6 bases of the junction left unmatched. CDR3 sequence (DNA): TGTGCCAGCAGCGTAGTGGGACTAGGAGACGATACGCAGTATTTT. It codes for CASSVVGLGDDTQYF.

The rearrangement uses TRBV2 and TRBJ1-6; no clear D gene. CDR1 and CDR2 from the germline V gene are SNHLY and FYNNEI. This CDR3 has 15 residues. The germline V and J ends were trimmed by 8 bases and 5 bases, with 16 bases remaining between them. This chain's CDR3 is CASSQLVGDNSPLHF. Written as DNA, the CDR3 is TGTGCCAGCTCGCAACTTGTTGGAGATAATTCACCCCTCCACTTT.

This chain connects TRBV30 to TRBJ1-4, with unresolved D. CDR3 size: 15 residues. V was clipped by 0 bases and J by 8 bases, with 16 bases between them. The germline CDR1 and CDR2 sequences are GTSNPN and SVGIG (reference sequence). CDR3 nucleotide sequence: TGTGCCTGGAGTGTAGGCGAGGGTGTCCGGGAAAAACTGTTTTTT. This sequence encodes CAWSVGEGVREKLFF.